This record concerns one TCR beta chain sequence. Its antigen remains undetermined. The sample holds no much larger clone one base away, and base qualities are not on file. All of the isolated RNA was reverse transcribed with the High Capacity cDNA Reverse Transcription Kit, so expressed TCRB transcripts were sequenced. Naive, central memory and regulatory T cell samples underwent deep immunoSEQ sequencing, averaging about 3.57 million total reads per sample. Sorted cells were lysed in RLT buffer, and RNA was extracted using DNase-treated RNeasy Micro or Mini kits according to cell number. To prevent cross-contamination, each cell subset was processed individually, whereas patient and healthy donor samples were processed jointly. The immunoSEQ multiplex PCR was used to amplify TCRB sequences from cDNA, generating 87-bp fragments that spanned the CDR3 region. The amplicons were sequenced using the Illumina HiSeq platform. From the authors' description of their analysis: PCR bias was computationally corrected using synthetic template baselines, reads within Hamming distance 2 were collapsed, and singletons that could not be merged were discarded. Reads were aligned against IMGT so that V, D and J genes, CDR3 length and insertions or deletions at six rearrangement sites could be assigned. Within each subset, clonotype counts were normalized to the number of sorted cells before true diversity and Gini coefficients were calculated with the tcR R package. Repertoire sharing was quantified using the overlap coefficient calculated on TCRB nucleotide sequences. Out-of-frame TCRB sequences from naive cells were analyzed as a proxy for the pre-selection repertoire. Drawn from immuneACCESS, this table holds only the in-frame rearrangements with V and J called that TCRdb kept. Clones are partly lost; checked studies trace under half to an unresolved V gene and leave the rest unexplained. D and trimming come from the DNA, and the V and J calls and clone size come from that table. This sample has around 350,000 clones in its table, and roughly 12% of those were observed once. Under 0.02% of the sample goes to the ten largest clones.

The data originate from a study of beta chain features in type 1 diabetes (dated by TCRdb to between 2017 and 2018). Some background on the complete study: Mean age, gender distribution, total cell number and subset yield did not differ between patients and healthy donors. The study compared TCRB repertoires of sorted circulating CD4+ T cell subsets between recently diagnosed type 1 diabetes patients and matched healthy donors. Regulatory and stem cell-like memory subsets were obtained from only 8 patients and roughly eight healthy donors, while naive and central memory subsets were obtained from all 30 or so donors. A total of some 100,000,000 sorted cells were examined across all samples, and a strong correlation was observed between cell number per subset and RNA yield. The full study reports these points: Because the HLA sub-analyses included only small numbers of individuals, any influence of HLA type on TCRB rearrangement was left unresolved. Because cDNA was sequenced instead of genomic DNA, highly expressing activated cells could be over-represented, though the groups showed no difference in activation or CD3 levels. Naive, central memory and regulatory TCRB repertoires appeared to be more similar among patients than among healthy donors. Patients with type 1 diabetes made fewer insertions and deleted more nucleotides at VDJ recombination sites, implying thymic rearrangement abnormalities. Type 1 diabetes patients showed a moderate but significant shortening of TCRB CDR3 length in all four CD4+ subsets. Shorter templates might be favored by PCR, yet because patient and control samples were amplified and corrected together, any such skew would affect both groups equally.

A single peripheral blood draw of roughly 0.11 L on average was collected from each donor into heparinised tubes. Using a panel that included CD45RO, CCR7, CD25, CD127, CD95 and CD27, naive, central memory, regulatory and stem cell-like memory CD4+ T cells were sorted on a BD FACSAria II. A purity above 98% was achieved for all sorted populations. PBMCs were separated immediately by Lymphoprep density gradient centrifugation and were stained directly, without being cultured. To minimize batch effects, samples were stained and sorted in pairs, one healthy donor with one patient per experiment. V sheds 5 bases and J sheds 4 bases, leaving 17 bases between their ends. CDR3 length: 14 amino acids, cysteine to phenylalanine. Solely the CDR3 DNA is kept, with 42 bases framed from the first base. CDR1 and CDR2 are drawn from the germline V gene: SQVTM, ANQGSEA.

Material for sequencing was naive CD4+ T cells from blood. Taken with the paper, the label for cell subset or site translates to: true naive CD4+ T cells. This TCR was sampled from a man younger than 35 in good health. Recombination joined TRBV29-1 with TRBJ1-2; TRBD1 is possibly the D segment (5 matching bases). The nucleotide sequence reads TGCAGCGTTCTGCCACAGACAGATAGCTATGGCTACACCTTC. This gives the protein CSVLPQTDSYGYTF.